This T cell receptor (beta chain) was profiled in a study of cytomegalovirus exposure and HLA in healthy donors. TCRdb keeps only in-frame clones here, not all; method: immunoSEQ multiplex PCR. The profile shows about 130,000 clones, roughly 90% of them singletons. V lost 5 bases to trimming and J lost 4 bases; unmatched junction nucleotides: 7. CDR1 and CDR2 from the germline V gene are SQVTM and ANQGSEA. This CDR3 comprises 13 residues. Study-level findings and limits: Fewer than 200 TCR beta chains were listed as cytomegalovirus-associated. Reportedly, diagnosis of cytomegalovirus status by the classifier showed high specificity and sensitivity. CMV antigen specificity of a few CMV-associated chains was confirmed in vitro.

The approximately 120-subject validation cohort, separate from the approximately 670-subject first cohort, included the donors. As regards this clone: Its antigen is currently unknown.

Material for sequencing was PBMCs. The sequence was collected from a man aged 30-40 years in good health and CMV-seronegative. This chain connects TRBV29-1 to TRBJ1-1, with 7 bases that match TRBD1. In DNA, the CDR3 is TGCAGCGTTACAGGGGCCAGGGGCACTGAAGCTTTCTTT. It translates to CSVTGARGTEAFF.